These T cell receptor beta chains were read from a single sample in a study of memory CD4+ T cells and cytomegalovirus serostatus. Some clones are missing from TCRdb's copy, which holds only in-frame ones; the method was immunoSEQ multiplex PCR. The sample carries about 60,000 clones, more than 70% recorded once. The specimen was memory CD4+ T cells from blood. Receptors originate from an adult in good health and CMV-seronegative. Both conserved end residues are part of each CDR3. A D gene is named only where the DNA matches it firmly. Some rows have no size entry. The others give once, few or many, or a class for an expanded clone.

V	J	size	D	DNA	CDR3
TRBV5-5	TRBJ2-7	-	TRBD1	TGTGCCAGCAGCTCCCGACAGGGGTTCTACGAGCAGTACTTC	CASSSRQGFYEQYF
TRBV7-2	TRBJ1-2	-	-	TGTGCCAGCAGCTCTCTGTTTGGGGACCTAAGGGCCGGGGGCTACACCTTC	CASSSLFGDLRAGGYTF
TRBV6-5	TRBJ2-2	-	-	TGTGCCAGCCGTTTCCCGGGCGGGGAGCTGTTTTTT	CASRFPGGELFF
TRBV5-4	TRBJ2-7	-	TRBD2	TGTGCCAGCAGCGGCGGGACTACCACCTACGAGCAGTACTTC	CASSGGTTTYEQYF
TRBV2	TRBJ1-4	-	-	TGTGCCAGCAGCTTCGGTGGGACGGGGAATGAAAAACTGTTTTTT	CASSFGGTGNEKLFF
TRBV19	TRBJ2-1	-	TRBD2	TGTGCCAGTAGCTTACTAGCGGGAGCTCACAATGAGCAGTTCTTC	CASSLLAGAHNEQFF
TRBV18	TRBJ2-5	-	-	TGTGCCAGCTCATACTGGGACAACCAAGAGACCCAGTACTTC	CASSYWDNQETQYF
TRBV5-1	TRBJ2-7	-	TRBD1	TGCGCCAGCAAATGGGGGACAGAGGATGAGCAGTACTTC	CASKWGTEDEQYF
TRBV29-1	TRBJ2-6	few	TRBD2	TGCAGCGCTAGCGGGACTTCTGGGGCCAACGTCCTGACTTTC	CSASGTSGANVLTF
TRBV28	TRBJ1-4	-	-	TGTGCCAGCAGTTCCGCCGCCTTTAATGAAAAACTGTTTTTT	CASSSAAFNEKLFF
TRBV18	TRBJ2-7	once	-	TGTGCCAGCTCACCAATCGCGACCGACCCTCACGAGCAGTACTTC	CASSPIATDPHEQYF
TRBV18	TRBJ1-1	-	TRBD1	TGTGCCAGCTCACCTACAGGGGGCACTGAAGCTTTCTTT	CASSPTGGTEAFF
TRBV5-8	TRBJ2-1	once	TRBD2	TGTGCCAGCAGCTTGTTCACTAGCGGATTTTCCTACAATGAGCAGTTCTTC	CASSLFTSGFSYNEQFF
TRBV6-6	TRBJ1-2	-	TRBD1	TGTGCCAGCACCGCACAGGGGGCTTTCAATGGCTACACCTTC	CASTAQGAFNGYTF
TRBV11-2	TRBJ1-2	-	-	TGTGCCAGCAGCGGAAGCAACTATGGCTACACCTTC	CASSGSNYGYTF
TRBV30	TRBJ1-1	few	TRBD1	TGTGCCTGGAGTCCCCGGATGGGACAGCCGAACACTGAAGCTTTCTTT	CAWSPRMGQPNTEAFF
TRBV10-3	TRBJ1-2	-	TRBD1	TGTGCCATCAGTGAAGGGACAGGGGCATTATATGGCTACACCTTC	CAISEGTGALYGYTF
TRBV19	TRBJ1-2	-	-	TGTGCCAGTAGTATAGGGGCCAGGAGCTATGGCTACACCTTC	CASSIGARSYGYTF
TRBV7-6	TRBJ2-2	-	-	TGTGCCAGCAGCTTAGGACAGGGAGGGAGCGGGGAGCTGTTTTTT	CASSLGQGGSGELFF